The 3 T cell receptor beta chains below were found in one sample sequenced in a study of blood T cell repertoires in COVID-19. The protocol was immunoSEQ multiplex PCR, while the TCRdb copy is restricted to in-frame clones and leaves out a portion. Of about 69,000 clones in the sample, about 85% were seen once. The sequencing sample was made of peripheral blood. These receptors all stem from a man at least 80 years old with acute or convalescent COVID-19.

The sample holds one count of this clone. CDR3 in amino acids: CASSTGDRRAEAFF. The CDR3 nucleotides read TGTGCCAGTAGTACAGGAGACAGACGGGCTGAAGCTTTCTTT. The chain joins TRBV19 to TRBJ1-1; TRBD1 is a possible D gene (5 bases). The CDR3 covers 14 residues. Per germline, CDR1 LNHDA and CDR2 SQIVND (reference sequence). Trimming stripped 4 bases from V and 6 bases from J, with 15 bases between. The full variable domain, its missing parts supplied by reference TRBV19 and TRBJ1-1, is DGGITQSPKYLFRKEGQNVTLSCEQNLNHDAMYWYRQDPGQGLRLIYYSQIVNDFQKGDIAEGYSVSREKKESFPLTVTSAQKNPTAFYLCASSTGDRRAEAFFGQGTRLTVV.

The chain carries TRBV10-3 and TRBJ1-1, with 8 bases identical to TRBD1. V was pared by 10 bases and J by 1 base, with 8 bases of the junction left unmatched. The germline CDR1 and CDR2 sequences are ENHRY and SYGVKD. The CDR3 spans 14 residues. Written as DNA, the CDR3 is TGTGCCAGCGCATGGACAGGGCCGAACACTGAAGCTTTCTTT. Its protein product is CASAWTGPNTEAFF.

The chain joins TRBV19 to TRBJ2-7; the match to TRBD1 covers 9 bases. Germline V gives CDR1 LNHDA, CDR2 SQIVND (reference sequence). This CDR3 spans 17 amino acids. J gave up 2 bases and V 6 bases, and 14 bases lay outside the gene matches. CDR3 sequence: CASRSLTGGGSTYEQYF. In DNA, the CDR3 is TGTGCCAGTAGGTCTCTGACAGGGGGTGGATCCACCTACGAGCAGTACTTC.